A single sample gave rise to the 26 T cell receptor beta chains below, sequenced in a study of T cells after yellow fever vaccination (dated by TCRdb to about 2019). The treatment or condition label of this sample denotes: live attenuated yellow fever vaccine strain. Library method: 5' RACE. Sequenced using an Illumina NovaSeq 6000. TCRdb ran its own pipeline on the public reads, namely fastp trimming at Q25 and MiXCR clone calling, and kept in-frame beta chains. Every distinct CDR3 protein forms one entry, paired with its most common genes and DNA. This sample lists some 340,000 distinct CDR3 sequences; around 10% were detected once. The ten largest clones add up to less than 3.5% of the sample. Sequences were derived from CD4+ T cells sorted from PBMCs, sampled 45 days after the yellow fever booster vaccination. Source of these receptors: a man aged 18 to 30 who received the YFV17D yellow fever vaccine.

The chain has TRBV11-3 and TRBJ2-2, with D hard to call. This CDR3 is 14 amino acids long. Trimming shortened V by 6 bases and J by 1 base, and 9 bases separated the two germline ends. Germline V CDR1 and CDR2: SGHNT, YENEEA. CDR3 loop: CASRRIGNTGELFF. CDR3 in DNA: TGTGCCAGCAGACGCATAGGGAACACCGGGGAGCTGTTTTTT.

The chain employs TRBV5-1 and TRBJ2-5, with TRBD1 as a possible D gene (6 bases). The germline V gene encodes CDR1 SGHRS and CDR2 YFSETQ. V shed 3 bases and J shed 2 bases, with 11 bases lying between them. The CDR3 is 14 amino acids. In DNA form, the CDR3 reads TGCGCCAGCAGCTCTCGGACAGTTCAAGAGACCCAGTACTTC. Its translation is CASSSRTVQETQYF.

CDR3 amino acids: CASSRGQGGDLYEQYF. The CDR3 nucleotides read TGTGCCAGCAGCCGGGGACAGGGGGGAGACCTTTACGAGCAGTACTTC. V gene TRBV7-9 combines with J gene TRBJ2-7, with 11 positions matching TRBD1. The CDR3 extends over 16 amino acids. Trimming cost V 5 bases and J 4 bases; bases outside gene matches: 10. Germline CDR1 reads SEHNR; CDR2 reads FQNEAQ (reference sequence).

V and J are TRBV5-1 and TRBJ2-5, with D perhaps TRBD2 (5 bases). The length of the CDR3 is 16 residues. V was cut by 0 bases and J by 1 base, with 13 bases left in between. From germline, CDR1 is SGHRS and CDR2 YFSETQ. CDR3 sequence: CASSLASASIQETQYF. DNA for the CDR3: TGCGCCAGCAGCTTGGCCTCGGCTAGCATCCAAGAGACCCAGTACTTC. Together with reference TRBV5-1 and TRBJ2-5, the CDR3 gives the full variable domain: KAGVTQTPRYLIKTRGQQVTLSCSPISGHRSVSWYQQTPGQGLQFLFEYFSETQRNKGNFPGRFSGRQFSNSRSEMNVSTLELGDSALYLCASSLASASIQETQYFGPGTRLLVL.

This chain uses TRBV12-3 or TRBV12-4 with TRBJ1-2; D remains unclear. CDR3 length: 12 residues. Trimming left V 1 base short and J 8 bases short, with 8 bases between. Here the CDR3 DNA reads TGTGCCAGCAGTTTAGTCCCCGGGGGCTACACCTTC. This codes for CASSLVPGGYTF.

This clonotype was detected a few times. The V and J genes are TRBV4-1 and TRBJ1-1; D is uncertain. Trimming cost V 0 bases and J 12 bases, with 17 bases left between them. CDR1 and CDR2 (germline): MGHRA, YSYEKL. The CDR3 totals 14 residues. CDR3 sequence: CASSQDSGSLKTFF. CDR3 bases: TGCGCCAGCAGCCAAGATTCCGGGTCTTTGAAGACTTTCTTT.

The chain recombines TRBV7-2 with TRBJ2-7; tentative D call: TRBD1 (7 bases). The germline CDR1 and CDR2 sequences are SGHTA and FQGNSA. The V end was cut by 1 base, the J end by 3 bases, with 13 bases between. The CDR3 is 15 amino acids. This chain's CDR3 is CASSLGGGTVYEQYF. The CDR3, as DNA: TGTGCCAGCAGCTTAGGTGGCGGGACAGTCTACGAGCAGTACTTC.

This clonotype occurred a few times. This sequence joins TRBV15 and TRBJ2-1; D gene uncertain. In germline, CDR1 is LNHNV, CDR2 YYDKDF (reference sequence). V gave up 5 bases and J gave up 7 bases, with 12 bases separating them. The length of the CDR3 is 13 residues. The CDR3 nucleotides read TGTGCCACCAGCCCTTCCGGGTGGAATGAGCAGTTCTTC. Protein: CATSPSGWNEQFF. The full variable domain, with the rest looked up from reference TRBV15 and TRBJ2-1, is DAMVIQNPRYQVTQFGKPVTLSCSQTLNHNVMYWYQQKSSQAPKLLFHYYDKDFNNEADTPDNFQSRRPNTSFCFLDIRSPGLGDTAMYLCATSPSGWNEQFFGPGTRLTVL.

The J gene is TRBJ2-3, the V gene TRBV5-1; D remains unclear. The CDR3 sequence is 15 residues long. V lost 4 bases and J lost 1, with 13 bases in between. Germline V gene data show CDR1 as SGHRS and CDR2 as YFSETQ. Here the CDR3 DNA reads TGCGCCAGCAGCCCTGGGCCGGAAGGCACAGATACGCAGTATTTT. It yields the protein CASSPGPEGTDTQYF.

The rearrangement uses TRBV6-6 and TRBJ2-3; 9 bases map to TRBD1. The J segment lost 7 bases and the V segment lost 6 bases, leaving 8 bases of the junction unmatched. This CDR3 region has 14 residues. Germline V gene lookup returns CDR1 MNHNY and CDR2 SVGAGI (reference sequence). CDR3 protein: CASSHRDRENTQYF. CDR3 DNA: TGTGCCAGCAGCCACCGGGACAGGGAAAATACGCAGTATTTT.

The table lists this clonotype with a few counts. V and J are TRBV29-1 and TRBJ2-3; possible D gene TRBD2, 6 bases. Germline V gives CDR1 SQVTM, CDR2 ANQGSEA. Trimming stripped 8 bases from V and 3 bases from J, with 18 bases between. This CDR3 contains 14 residues. The CDR3 DNA reads as TGCAGCTCCGATGGAGGGTCTCGTACAGATACGCAGTATTTT. Amino acid sequence: CSSDGGSRTDTQYF.

Only a few counts were recorded for this clonotype. The chain recombines TRBV2 with TRBJ2-1; perhaps D is TRBD1 or TRBD2 (5 bases each). The CDR3 runs to 15 residues. With 4 bases removed from V and 4 bases from J, the gap between germline ends came to 14 bases. Germline V gives CDR1 SNHLY, CDR2 FYNNEI. In DNA, the CDR3 is TGTGCCAGCAGTGCTCTGGGACCGACGTACAATGAGCAGTTCTTC. Translated: CASSALGPTYNEQFF.

The chain has TRBV10-3 and TRBJ1-2; D not certain. V lost 0 bases, J lost 4 bases, and 9 bases lay in between. The CDR3 length is 14 residues. Germline V gene lookup returns CDR1 ENHRY and CDR2 SYGVKD. CDR3 nucleotide sequence: TGTGCCATCAGTGAGTCGAAGGGAGGCTATGGCTACACCTTC. This sequence encodes CAISESKGGYGYTF.

This chain joins TRBV27 and TRBJ1-1; 11 bases are shared with TRBD1. This CDR3 region has 15 residues. V lost 5 bases and J lost 5; bases outside the gene matches: 7. From germline, CDR1 is MNHEY and CDR2 SMNVEV (reference sequence). The CDR3 protein is CASSPWTGGGTEAFF. CDR3 bases: TGTGCCAGCAGTCCCTGGACAGGGGGCGGGACTGAAGCTTTCTTT.

This clonotype showed up just a few times. CDR3 amino acids: CASKGGRSGLHGYTF. The CDR3 DNA sequence: TGTGCCAGCAAGGGGGGGCGATCAGGACTTCATGGCTACACCTTC. The V gene is TRBV6-5, the J gene TRBJ1-2; possible D gene TRBD1, 6 bases. Per germline, CDR1 MNHEY and CDR2 SVGAGI. V was pared by 7 bases and J by 6 bases, with 21 bases between. The CDR3 extends over 15 amino acids.

This clonotype was seen only a few times. The chain joins TRBV9 to TRBJ2-1; 8 bases line up with TRBD2. With V trimmed by 4 bases and J by 4 bases, 7 bases remained unmatched. Germline V CDR1 and CDR2: SGDLS, YYNGEE. The CDR3 is 15 amino acids. DNA for the CDR3: TGTGCCAGCAGCACCACAGCGGGGGCATACAATGAGCAGTTCTTC. The encoded protein is CASSTTAGAYNEQFF.

There are a few counts of this clonotype. The V gene is TRBV5-1, the J gene TRBJ2-5, with D tentatively TRBD1 (6 bases). CDR1 and CDR2 (germline): SGHRS, YFSETQ. The CDR3 runs to 14 residues. Trimming left V 4 bases short and J 6 bases short, with 16 bases between. The CDR3 bases are TGCGCCAGCAGCCCTACCGTGGGGGCGCAGACCCAGTACTTC. It is translated as CASSPTVGAQTQYF.

In regard to this clonotype: Relative to the germline gene, one junction end is altered; a read error may explain this. The V gene is TRBV20-1, the J gene TRBJ2-7, with a possible D match to TRBD2 (5 bases). The CDR3 sequence is 15 residues long. The V gene's germline CDR1 is DFQATT and CDR2 SNEGSKA (reference sequence). CDR3 in amino acids: CRASPGLGTGYEQYF. DNA of the CDR3: TGCAGAGCTAGCCCCGGACTCGGAACGGGTTACGAGCAGTACTTC.

The chain links TRBV20-1 to TRBJ2-7, with a possible D match to TRBD2 (5 bases). The CDR3 totals 13 residues. V lost 1 base, J lost 3 bases, and 10 bases lay in between. Germline V gives CDR1 DFQATT, CDR2 SNEGSKA (reference sequence). This CDR3 is CSARGGGLYEQYV. For the CDR3, the DNA is TGCAGTGCTAGAGGTGGCGGACTCTACGAGCAGTACGTC.

Only a few counts were recorded for this clonotype. This rearrangement joins TRBV5-4 to TRBJ2-5, with D uncertain. With 1 base removed from V and 5 bases from J, the gap between germline ends came to 12 bases. Germline CDR1 SGHNT, CDR2 YYREEE (reference sequence). The CDR3 covers 14 residues. CDR3 coding DNA: TGTGCCAGCAGCTTGTTGTCCGCGCCCGAGACCCAGTACTTC. It encodes CASSLLSAPETQYF.

In this sample, this clonotype turned up a few times. The CDR3 DNA follows: TGTGCCAGCAGCGTAGACACAGGGGCGGAGGAGACCCAGTACTTC. Encoded protein: CASSVDTGAEETQYF. V is TRBV9 and J is TRBJ2-5, with 7 bases that match TRBD1. The V gene's germline CDR1 is SGDLS and CDR2 YYNGEE. V gave up 0 bases and J gave up 5 bases; unmatched junction bases: 7. This CDR3 region has 15 residues.

This clonotype has a count of ten or more. This rearrangement joins TRBV20-1 to TRBJ2-5, with TRBD1 matching 11 bases. J gave up 3 bases and V 6 bases, and 6 bases lay outside the gene matches. The CDR3 is 14 residues long. CDR1 DFQATT and CDR2 SNEGSKA come from the germline V gene (reference sequence). The CDR3 sequence: CSAGQGAREETQYF. In DNA, the CDR3 is TGCAGTGCAGGACAGGGGGCGAGGGAAGAGACCCAGTACTTC.

This clonotype was observed a handful of times. The chain employs TRBV20-1 and TRBJ2-1, with 14 bases identical to TRBD2. In germline, CDR1 is DFQATT, CDR2 SNEGSKA (reference sequence). There are 13 residues in the CDR3. V was clipped by 3 bases and J by 9 bases; unmatched bases: 1. CDR3 DNA: TGCAGTGCTAGGACTAGCGGGGGGGCTGAGCAGTTCTTC. Amino acids: CSARTSGGAEQFF.

The chain combines TRBV11-2 with TRBJ2-7, with D perhaps TRBD2 (6 bases). Per the germline V gene, CDR1 is SGHAT and CDR2 is FQNNGV. Trimming took 3 bases from V and 1 from J, leaving 13 bases between them. The CDR3 runs to 15 residues. The CDR3, as DNA: TGTGCCAGCAGCTTCGACCAGCGGGTATCCTACGAGCAGTACTTC. It specifies CASSFDQRVSYEQYF. The whole variable domain, filled in from reference TRBV11-2 and TRBJ2-7, reads EAGVAQSPRYKIIEKRQSVAFWCNPISGHATLYWYQQILGQGPKLLIQFQNNGVVDDSQLPKDRFSAERLKGVDSTLKIQPAKLEDSAVYLCASSFDQRVSYEQYFGPGTRLTVT.

This chain uses TRBV7-8 with TRBJ1-5, with 9 bases fitting TRBD1. CDR3 length equals 15 residues. Trimming removed 6 bases from V and 4 bases from J; junction bases left unmatched: 7. Germline assignment: CDR1 SGHVS and CDR2 FQNEAQ. CDR3 bases: TGTGCCAGCAGGGGGGACAGGGCTAAAAATCAGCCCCAGCATTTT. It specifies CASRGDRAKNQPQHF.

This rearrangement joins TRBV7-9 to TRBJ1-6, with D possibly being TRBD1 (6 bases). The CDR3 covers 16 residues. Trimming removed 5 bases at V and 9 bases at J, with 20 bases between. Germline V gene data show CDR1 as SEHNR and CDR2 as FQNEAQ (reference sequence). The CDR3 protein is CASSRRQASFASPLHF. For the CDR3, the DNA is TGTGCCAGCAGCCGACGACAGGCCTCGTTCGCTTCACCCCTCCACTTT.